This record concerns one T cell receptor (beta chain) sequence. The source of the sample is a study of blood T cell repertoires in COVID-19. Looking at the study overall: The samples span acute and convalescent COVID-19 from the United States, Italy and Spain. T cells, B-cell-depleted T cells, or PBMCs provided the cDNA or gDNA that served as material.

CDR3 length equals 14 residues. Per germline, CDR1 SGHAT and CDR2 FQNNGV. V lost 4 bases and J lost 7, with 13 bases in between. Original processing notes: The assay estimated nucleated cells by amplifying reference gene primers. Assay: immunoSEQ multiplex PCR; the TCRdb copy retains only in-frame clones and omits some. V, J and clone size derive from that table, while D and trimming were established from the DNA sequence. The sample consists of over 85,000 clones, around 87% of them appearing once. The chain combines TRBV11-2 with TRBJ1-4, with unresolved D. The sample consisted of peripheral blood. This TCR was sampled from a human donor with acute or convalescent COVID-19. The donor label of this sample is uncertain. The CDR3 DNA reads TGTGCCAGCAGCTCCCCGACTTTGGGTGAAAAACTGTTTTTT. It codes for CASSSPTLGEKLFF.